The rows below give T cell receptor beta chains drawn from one sample of a study of shared clonotypes between healthy human individuals. The repertoire was sequenced with immunoSEQ multiplex PCR; TCRdb's copy has only in-frame clones and lacks some. The data show 800,000 to 1,200,000 clones, 78% seen once. Material: memory CD4+ T cells from PBMCs. The receptors were gathered from a man between 18 and 35 years old in good health. Some clones in this sample may be carry-over from other donors' samples. Both conserved end residues are part of each CDR3. The D gene is left open where the match is weak. Not every row has a clone size; where given, it reads once, few, many or a size class.

CDR3 DNA	CDR3 protein	clone size	V gene	D gene	J gene
TGTGCCAGCAGCTTGAAAGGCCATCGGGAAAGATCGCAGTTAGAGTTCTTC	CASSLKGHRERSQLEFF	NA	TRBV5-8	NA	TRBJ2-1
TGTGCCAGCAGTTACTCAGGGACAGGGGGCAACACTGAAGCTTTCTTT	CASSYSGTGGNTEAFF	NA	TRBV6-5	TRBD1	TRBJ1-1
TGTGCCAGCAGCGTCGGTTCGGTCTACGAGCAGTACTTC	CASSVGSVYEQYF	NA	TRBV9	NA	TRBJ2-7
TGCGCCAGCAGTCGGGGACAGGGGTCTCCCCAACGGTTCTTC	CASSRGQGSPQRFF	NA	TRBV5-1	TRBD1	TRBJ2-1
TGTGCCAGCAGTCTCCGGGGGGGACAGGGGGCAGGAGCTTTCTTT	CASSLRGGQGAGAFF	NA	TRBV28	TRBD1	TRBJ1-1
TGTGCCAGCAGCCTCTCCCGGGGGGACTTCTCCTACGAGCAGTACTTC	CASSLSRGDFSYEQYF	NA	TRBV11-2	TRBD2	TRBJ2-7
TGTGCCAGCAGCTCCCGGGAAAACACCGGGGAGCTGTTTTTT	CASSSRENTGELFF	once	TRBV5-4	NA	TRBJ2-2
TGTGCCTGGAGTGTACGCGGGAGCTTGGACCGTGAGCAGTTCTTC	CAWSVRGSLDREQFF	NA	TRBV30	TRBD2	TRBJ2-1
TGTGCCAGTAGACCACCCGGACTAGCGGGAGATTCGGACTTC	CASRPPGLAGDSDF	NA	TRBV19	TRBD2	TRBJ2-7
TGTGCCAGTAGTATGCCAGGGGGCTATCAGCCCCAGCATTTT	CASSMPGGYQPQHF	NA	TRBV19	TRBD1	TRBJ1-5
TGTGCCAGCAGTTCTCTCGGACAGTCAAGGTGGAGCTACGAGCAGTACTTC	CASSSLGQSRWSYEQYF	NA	TRBV27	NA	TRBJ2-7
TGTGCCAGCAGCGAATCACAGGGGGTTCACTACGAGCAGTACTTC	CASSESQGVHYEQYF	many	TRBV11-2	TRBD1	TRBJ2-7
TGTGCCAGCAGCCAAGAAACCGGGGGTCGGAACACTGAAGCTTTCTTT	CASSQETGGRNTEAFF	few	TRBV4-2	NA	TRBJ1-1
TGTGCCAGCAGTTACTCGCCAACACGGGACAACTACGAGCAGTACTTC	CASSYSPTRDNYEQYF	NA	TRBV6-5	NA	TRBJ2-7
TGTGCCAGCAGCCGCGACCGGTGGGACTACAATGAGCAGTTCTTC	CASSRDRWDYNEQFF	NA	TRBV7-8	NA	TRBJ2-1
TGTGCCTGGAGTGCCAGGTACACTGAAGCTTTCTTT	CAWSARYTEAFF	few	TRBV30	NA	TRBJ1-1
TGTGCCTGGAGTCGAATAGCGGGAGGTTTTGAGCAGTTCTTC	CAWSRIAGGFEQFF	NA	TRBV30	TRBD2	TRBJ2-1
TGTGCCAGCAGTGTGACAGGGCGGGGCTACACCTTC	CASSVTGRGYTF	few	TRBV27	TRBD1	TRBJ1-2
TGCAGCGCCCCTGAACTGCCTCGGGAGACCCAGTACTTC	CSAPELPRETQYF	NA	TRBV29-1	NA	TRBJ2-5
TGTGCCAGTACCGTGGGGGTCTGGAATCAGCCCCAGCATTTT	CASTVGVWNQPQHF	NA	TRBV19	NA	TRBJ1-5
TGTGCCAGCAGTTTATGGGGGGGACATAGCAATCAGCCCCAGCATTTT	CASSLWGGHSNQPQHF	NA	TRBV27	NA	TRBJ1-5
TGCAGTGCGGGTATTACGGAGCAGTTCTTC	CSAGITEQFF	many	TRBV20-1	NA	TRBJ2-1
TGTGCCAGCAGTCCCCCCGACGGGACAGGGAAGAGGTCCGCCTTC	CASSPPDGTGKRSAF	NA	TRBV28	TRBD1	TRBJ1-2
TGTGCCACCAACCAGGGGGAAAACACTGAAGCTTTCTTT	CATNQGENTEAFF	NA	TRBV7-9	TRBD1	TRBJ1-1
TGTGCCAGCCGCCGGGACCTCAACTACGAGCAGTACTTC	CASRRDLNYEQYF	NA	TRBV7-2	NA	TRBJ2-7
TGTGCCAGCAGTGATCGGGATGGGCGAGCTTTCTTT	CASSDRDGRAFF	NA	TRBV7-9	NA	TRBJ1-1
TGTGCCAGCTCACCTAAGGGACTAACAACGGATGAGCAGTTCTTC	CASSPKGLTTDEQFF	NA	TRBV18	TRBD2	TRBJ2-1
TGTGCCAGCAGTTACTCCCATAAACTTGAAAAACTGTTTTTT	CASSYSHKLEKLFF	NA	TRBV6-5	NA	TRBJ1-4
TGTGCCAGCAGCGCCGTGCTATGGGGCAATCAGCCCCAGCATTTT	CASSAVLWGNQPQHF	many	TRBV5-5	NA	TRBJ1-5
TGTGCCAGCAGCTCCTACAGGGGTGGGGAGACCCAGTACTTC	CASSSYRGGETQYF	NA	TRBV27	TRBD1	TRBJ2-5
TGTGCCAGCAGTGAATCCACGGCCGAAGAGACCCAGTACTTC	CASSESTAEETQYF	NA	TRBV25-1	NA	TRBJ2-5
TGTGCCAGCAGCTTGGTTGGGGGGAGAGGGATCACTGAAGCTTTCTTT	CASSLVGGRGITEAFF	NA	TRBV5-6	NA	TRBJ1-1
TGCGCCAGCAGCGCCCTAGCGGACAATGAGCAGTTCTTC	CASSALADNEQFF	NA	TRBV5-1	TRBD2	TRBJ2-1
TGTGCCAGCAGCCCGGGACAGGGGATGTCCGGGGAGCTGTTTTTT	CASSPGQGMSGELFF	NA	TRBV5-4	TRBD1	TRBJ2-2
TGTGCCAGCAGTTTATGGGCAGGGGCGAACACTGAAGCTTTCTTT	CASSLWAGANTEAFF	NA	TRBV28	NA	TRBJ1-1
TGTGCCAGCAGCCCTCAGGGTGAGGGCTATGGCTACACCTTC	CASSPQGEGYGYTF	NA	TRBV7-2	NA	TRBJ1-2
TGTGCCAGCAGCCAAGGGGGCGGGAGGGAGACCCAGTACTTC	CASSQGGGRETQYF	NA	TRBV9	NA	TRBJ2-5
TGCAGCGGAGGTGAGGTGCCAGGCACTGAAGCTTTCTTT	CSGGEVPGTEAFF	few	TRBV29-1	NA	TRBJ1-1
TGCAGCGCCTACAGGAGCGGGGGGCGGGATACGCAGTATTTT	CSAYRSGGRDTQYF	NA	TRBV29-1	TRBD2	TRBJ2-3
TGTGCCAGTAGTATAGAGGGATCTAGCAATCAGCCCCAGCATTTT	CASSIEGSSNQPQHF	NA	TRBV19	NA	TRBJ1-5
TGTGCCAGCAGTTTAGCAGGAGACAAAAGAGATACGCAGTATTTT	CASSLAGDKRDTQYF	NA	TRBV27	NA	TRBJ2-3
TGTGCCAGCAGCTCTCTGACAGGACCCAATGAGCAGTTCTTC	CASSSLTGPNEQFF	once	TRBV5-6	NA	TRBJ2-1
TGTGCCAGCAGTACTAGCGGGACCAAAGACACAGATACGCAGTATTTT	CASSTSGTKDTDTQYF	NA	TRBV27	TRBD2	TRBJ2-3
TGTGCCAGCAGTCTCCTTGGCGGTACGCAGTATTTT	CASSLLGGTQYF	NA	TRBV11-2	NA	TRBJ2-3
TGTGCCAGCAGTTTAGATAATCAAGAGACCCAGTACTTC	CASSLDNQETQYF	NA	TRBV28	NA	TRBJ2-5
TGCAGTGCTACAGGGAGGACTGAAGCTTTCTTT	CSATGRTEAFF	NA	TRBV20-1	NA	TRBJ1-1
TGTGCCAGCAGTTCAGGCGGTGTCCCAGATACGCAGTATTTT	CASSSGGVPDTQYF	few	TRBV28	NA	TRBJ2-3
TGTGCCTGGAGTGTAGGCCTCAATCAGCCCCAGCATTTT	CAWSVGLNQPQHF	NA	TRBV30	NA	TRBJ1-5
TGTGCCAGCAGCTTTCTGGGGGGCCACGAGCAGTACTTC	CASSFLGGHEQYF	NA	TRBV7-7	NA	TRBJ2-7
TGTGCCAGCAGCCTACTTACCGGCACAGATACGCAGTATTTT	CASSLLTGTDTQYF	NA	TRBV2	NA	TRBJ2-3
TGTGCCAGCAGCGTGAGACTAGCGGGAATATACAATGAGCAGTTCTTC	CASSVRLAGIYNEQFF	NA	TRBV11-2	TRBD2	TRBJ2-1
TGTGCCAGCAGCCCTCAGCCGGACGGGTCCGGCGAGCAGTACTTC	CASSPQPDGSGEQYF	NA	TRBV27	NA	TRBJ2-7
TGTGCCAGTAGTATATCGACAGATACGCAGTATTTT	CASSISTDTQYF	NA	TRBV19	NA	TRBJ2-3
TGTGCCAGTAGTATAGGGGCAGGCCGAAAGCAGTACTTC	CASSIGAGRKQYF	few	TRBV19	NA	TRBJ2-7
TGTGCCAGCAGTGTCGGCGGCGAGCAGTACTTC	CASSVGGEQYF	once	TRBV6-5	NA	TRBJ2-7
TGTGCCAGCAGTTATCTTGGGGGGGTGAACACTGAAGCTTTCTTT	CASSYLGGVNTEAFF	NA	TRBV6-6	NA	TRBJ1-1
TGTGCCAGTAGTATAGCTCCGGGTGTTTTGAACACTGAAGCTTTCTTT	CASSIAPGVLNTEAFF	few	TRBV19	NA	TRBJ1-1